This entry lists 24 T cell receptor beta chains sequenced from one sample in a study of blood T cell repertoires in COVID-19. Only in-frame clones appear in the TCRdb table, and some are missing; sequencing was by immunoSEQ multiplex PCR. The repertoire consists of 55,000 or so clones, with over 70% occurring once and the leading ten covering 2.5% to 3.5%. Sequenced: peripheral blood. The receptors originated from a man between 60 and 70 years old with acute or convalescent COVID-19.

The rearrangement uses TRBV7-8 and TRBJ1-2, with 10 positions matching TRBD1. Trimming removed 4 bases from V and 5 bases from J; junction bases left unmatched: 10. Germline V CDR1 and CDR2: SGHVS, FQNEAQ. The CDR3 length is 16 residues. CDR3 sequence: CASSSARDRGYYGYTF. DNA of the CDR3: TGTGCCAGCAGCTCGGCCCGGGACAGGGGTTATTATGGCTACACCTTC.

This sequence joins TRBV19 and TRBJ1-1, with D maybe TRBD1 (6 bases). Germline CDR1 and CDR2: LNHDA and SQIVND (reference sequence). The ends were cut back, 8 bases at V and 6 bases at J, with 13 bases in the middle. The CDR3 loop spans 12 amino acids. The chain's CDR3 is CASHIGGAEAFF. In nucleotides, the CDR3 is TGTGCCAGTCATATAGGGGGAGCTGAAGCTTTCTTT. The full variable domain, rest sourced from reference TRBV19 and TRBJ1-1, is DGGITQSPKYLFRKEGQNVTLSCEQNLNHDAMYWYRQDPGQGLRLIYYSQIVNDFQKGDIAEGYSVSREKKESFPLTVTSAQKNPTAFYLCASHIGGAEAFFGQGTRLTVV.

This chain uses TRBV6-5 with TRBJ1-6, with D possibly TRBD1 on 5 matching bases. CDR3 size: 16 residues. V was shortened by 2 bases and J by 0 bases, with 8 bases between the two germline ends. CDR1 is MNHEY, CDR2 SVGAGI, per germline. Written as DNA, the CDR3 is TGTGCCAGCAGTTACGTCAGGGTCTCCTATAATTCACCCCTCCACTTT. Protein: CASSYVRVSYNSPLHF.

The J gene is TRBJ2-6, the V gene TRBV7-3; D call uncertain. The germline V and J ends were trimmed by 2 bases and 2 bases, with 10 bases remaining between them. This CDR3 has 16 residues. The germline CDR1 and CDR2 sequences are SGHTA and FQGTGA. This CDR3 is CASSLLPVPGANVLTF. CDR3 DNA sequence: TGTGCCAGCAGCTTACTCCCGGTCCCTGGGGCCAACGTCCTGACTTTC.

V is TRBV27 and J is TRBJ2-1, with TRBD1 matching over 10 bases. CDR1 and CDR2 (germline): MNHEY, SMNVEV (reference sequence). This CDR3 is built from 17 residues. V was pared by 5 bases and J by 4 bases, with 11 bases of the junction left unmatched. The CDR3: CASSGDRGQRLYNEQFF. Here the CDR3 DNA reads TGTGCCAGCAGTGGCGACAGGGGGCAGAGACTATACAATGAGCAGTTCTTC.

The gene calls are TRBV7-6 and TRBJ1-2, with 8 bases lining up with TRBD1. Unmatched junction bases numbered 20, after V lost 6 bases and J lost 8 bases. This CDR3 comprises 17 residues. Germline CDR1 reads SGHVS; CDR2 reads FNYEAQ. CDR3 sequence reads: CASSQLPGQDLLGGYTF. In nucleotides, the CDR3 is TGTGCCAGCAGTCAACTCCCGGGACAGGATCTCCTGGGGGGCTACACCTTC.

This rearrangement joins TRBV28 to TRBJ1-2, with TRBD1 matching 7 bases. Germline CDR1 is MDHEN and CDR2 is SYDVKM. Losses at the gene ends were 7 bases for V and 4 bases for J; bases not matched to a gene: 6. The CDR3 covers 13 residues. CDR3 residues: CASNTAGGYGYTF. The CDR3 DNA reads TGTGCCAGCAATACAGCAGGGGGCTATGGCTACACCTTC.

CDR3: CASSLDLGSREAFF. Here the CDR3 DNA reads TGTGCCAGCAGCTTAGATTTAGGGAGCCGCGAAGCTTTCTTT. The V and J genes are TRBV7-8 and TRBJ1-1, with no clear D. Germline lookup yields CDR1 SGHVS and CDR2 FQNEAQ. Trimming removed 1 base at V and 8 bases at J, with 14 bases between. CDR3 length: 14 amino acids. The variable domain in full, with the rest retrieved from reference TRBV7-8 and TRBJ1-1, is GAGVSQSPRYKVAKRGQDVALRCDPISGHVSLFWYQQALGQGPEFLTYFQNEAQLDKSGLPSDRFFAERPEGSVSTLKIQRTQQEDSAVYLCASSLDLGSREAFFGQGTRLTVV.

The chain employs TRBV5-1 and TRBJ1-2; D remains unclear. The CDR3 loop spans 14 amino acids. The V gene lost 0 bases and the J gene lost 6 bases, with 12 bases spanning the gap. Germline lookup yields CDR1 SGHRS and CDR2 YFSETQ. This CDR3 is CASSLAKGGDGYTF. DNA for the CDR3: TGCGCCAGCAGCTTGGCAAAGGGAGGAGATGGCTACACCTTC.

Only a few counts were recorded for this clone. The chain is built from TRBV12-3 or TRBV12-4 and TRBJ1-1; 8 bases match TRBD1. The CDR3 extends over 11 amino acids. J gave up 11 bases and V 5 bases, and 4 bases lay outside the gene matches. The CDR3, as DNA: TGTGCCAGCAGTCGGGACAGGACGGCTTTCTTT. Its protein is CASSRDRTAFF.

J is TRBJ1-1 and V is TRBV5-1; D is possibly TRBD1 (6 bases). The germline V gene encodes CDR1 SGHRS and CDR2 YFSETQ. V gave up 0 bases and J gave up 1 base, with 7 bases separating them. CDR3 length equals 14 residues. The DNA of the CDR3 is TGCGCCAGCAGCTTGGAAGGGGGGAACACTGAAGCTTTCTTT. Encoded protein: CASSLEGGNTEAFF.

The chain recombines TRBV11-2 with TRBJ1-3; the D is unclear. The CDR3 sequence is 11 residues long. Trimming pared 6 bases from V and 7 bases from J, leaving 7 bases between. Germline V gene lookup returns CDR1 SGHAT and CDR2 FQNNGV. The CDR3 loop reads CASRGQNTIYF. The CDR3 DNA sequence: TGTGCCAGCAGGGGCCAGAACACCATATATTTT. Variable domain in full (rest from reference TRBV11-2 and TRBJ1-3): EAGVAQSPRYKIIEKRQSVAFWCNPISGHATLYWYQQILGQGPKLLIQFQNNGVVDDSQLPKDRFSAERLKGVDSTLKIQPAKLEDSAVYLCASRGQNTIYFGEGSWLTVV.

This clone was counted a single time. This rearrangement joins TRBV7-2 to TRBJ1-4, with 7 nucleotides matching TRBD1. The CDR3 has 14 amino acids. Losses at the gene ends were 4 bases for V and 7 bases for J; bases not matched to a gene: 6. Germline CDR1 is SGHTA and CDR2 is FQGNSA. CDR3 amino acids: CASSSGTALEKLFF. The CDR3 DNA is TGTGCCAGCAGCTCCGGGACAGCGCTTGAAAAACTGTTTTTT.

The chain recombines TRBV6-5 with TRBJ1-2, with TRBD1 identical over 10 bases. V gave up 6 bases and J gave up 7 bases; unmatched junction bases: 5. The germline V gene has CDR1 MNHEY and CDR2 SVGAGI. The CDR3 runs 13 residues. In DNA, the CDR3 is TGTGCCAGCAGAAAGACAGGGGGCGGTGGCTACACCTTC. This translates into CASRKTGGGGYTF.

This clone has a single count. This rearrangement joins TRBV2 to TRBJ2-7, with D perhaps TRBD2 (7 bases). The length of the CDR3 is 17 residues. V lost 9 bases and J 2 bases, leaving 26 bases between the germline ends. The germline CDR1 and CDR2 sequences are SNHLY and FYNNEI. CDR3 sequence: CASRRGGLGNIPYEQYF. The DNA of the CDR3 is TGTGCCAGTCGAAGGGGGGGGCTCGGGAACATCCCCTACGAGCAGTACTTC.

This clone occurred a few times. V gene TRBV7-9 combines with J gene TRBJ1-2, with D perhaps matching TRBD1 (5 bases). The CDR3 is 12 amino acids. CDR1 and CDR2 from the germline V gene are SEHNR and FQNEAQ (reference sequence). The V end lost 5 bases, the J end lost 8 bases, and 12 bases lay between the germline ends. CDR3 sequence (DNA): TGTGCCAGCAGCACACAGGCGCCGGGCTACACCTTC. Translated, it gives CASSTQAPGYTF.

This clone has more than one count but fewer than ten. The chain employs TRBV2 and TRBJ1-4; the match to TRBD1 covers 8 bases. With 7 bases clipped from V and 0 bases from J, the junction kept 7 bases outside the gene matches. Germline CDR1 SNHLY, CDR2 FYNNEI. The CDR3 contains 16 residues. CDR3 in DNA: TGTGCCAGCATACGGAACAGGGGGACAACTAATGAAAAACTGTTTTTT. Translation: CASIRNRGTTNEKLFF.

This chain uses TRBV30 with TRBJ1-6; perhaps TRBD1 as D (5 bases). The CDR3 spans 15 residues. In germline, CDR1 is GTSNPN, CDR2 SVGIG (reference sequence). Trimming removed 3 bases from V and 7 bases from J, with 16 bases in between. CDR3 in DNA: TGTGCCTGGAGGGGGCCTGGGGGGAAGAATTCACCCCTCCACTTT. Protein sequence: CAWRGPGGKNSPLHF.

The chain has TRBV2 and TRBJ1-5, with a possible D match to TRBD1 (5 bases). Germline V gene sequence: CDR1 SNHLY, CDR2 FYNNEI. V was clipped by 7 bases and J by 1 base, with 8 bases between them. The CDR3 runs 13 residues. CDR3 residues: CASTGESNQPQHF. The DNA of the CDR3 is TGTGCCAGCACGGGGGAAAGCAATCAGCCCCAGCATTTT.

This clone occurred many times. The chain links TRBV9 to TRBJ2-3; a possible D gene is TRBD1 (8 bases). The V gene's germline CDR1 is SGDLS and CDR2 YYNGEE. Trimming removed 6 bases at V and 3 bases at J, with 20 bases between. CDR3 length: 16 amino acids. Here the CDR3 reads CASTYRTGGGTDTQYF. DNA for the CDR3: TGTGCCAGCACCTACCGTACAGGGGGGGGAACAGATACGCAGTATTTT.

The V and J genes are TRBV11-1 and TRBJ1-1; maybe TRBD1 (6 bases). CDR3 length: 15 residues. From germline, CDR1 is SGHAT and CDR2 FQDESV (reference sequence). With 8 bases removed from V and 2 bases from J, the gap between germline ends came to 18 bases. In nucleotides, the CDR3 is TGTGCCAGCTCGAGGGGGGGGCTCTCCAACACTGAAGCTTTCTTT. Translation: CASSRGGLSNTEAFF.

The chain is built from TRBV18 and TRBJ2-7; TRBD1 is a possible D gene (6 bases). The CDR3 consists of 14 residues. Germline CDR1 and CDR2: KGHSH and LQKENI. Trimming took 6 bases from V and 5 from J, leaving 17 bases between them. CDR3 bases: TGTGCCAGCTCCCCCCGTCAGGGGCGCGACGAGCAGTACTTC. Its protein is CASSPRQGRDEQYF.

V is TRBV18 and J is TRBJ1-1; D may be TRBD1 (5 bases). Germline CDR1 KGHSH, CDR2 LQKENI. Trimming pared 6 bases from V and 4 bases from J, leaving 15 bases between. The CDR3 extends over 14 amino acids. The CDR3 DNA reads as TGTGCCAGCTCGGAAACAGGTAGGAGCACTGAAGCTTTCTTT. This codes for CASSETGRSTEAFF.

The J gene is TRBJ2-1, the V gene TRBV24-1, with TRBD2 matching over 9 bases. Germline V gene sequence: CDR1 KGHDR, CDR2 SFDVKD. J lost 7 bases, V lost 3 bases, and 6 bases had no gene match. This CDR3 contains 15 residues. CDR3 nucleotide sequence: TGTGCCACCAGTGATGGCCTAGCGGGGAGAAATGAGCAGTTCTTC. Encoded protein: CATSDGLAGRNEQFF.